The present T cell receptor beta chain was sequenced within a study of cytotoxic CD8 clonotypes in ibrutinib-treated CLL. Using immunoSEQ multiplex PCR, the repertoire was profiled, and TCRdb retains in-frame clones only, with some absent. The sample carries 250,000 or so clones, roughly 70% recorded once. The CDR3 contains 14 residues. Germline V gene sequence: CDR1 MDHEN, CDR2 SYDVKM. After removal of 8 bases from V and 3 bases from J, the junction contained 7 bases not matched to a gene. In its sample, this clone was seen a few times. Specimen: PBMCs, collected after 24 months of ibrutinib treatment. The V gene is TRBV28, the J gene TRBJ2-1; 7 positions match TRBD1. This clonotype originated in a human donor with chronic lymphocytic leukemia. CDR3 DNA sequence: TGTGCCAGCCACGTATCAGGGGGCTACAATGAGCAGTTCTTC. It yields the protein CASHVSGGYNEQFF.